Presented here are 2 T cell receptor beta chains from one specimen sequenced in a study of response to subunit inactivated influenza vaccine. In TCRdb, the RT-PCR reads were re-called with MiXCR into one record per CDR3 protein. The sample has 170,000 or so distinct CDR3 sequences; 9.5% to 12% are singletons. The source material was CD8+ T cells sorted from PBMCs, sampled roughly 24 months after vaccination. The receptors shown here come from a man between 50 and 70 years old who received an inactivated influenza vaccine.

This clonotype was seen ten or more times. The germline gene is not matched at one end of the junction; a read error may be the cause. V usage is TRBV12-3 or TRBV12-4 and J usage is TRBJ2-2; D remains ambiguous. The CDR3 loop spans 12 amino acids. The CDR3 DNA is TGCGCCAGCAGCTTGGGTGGCGGGGAGCTGTTTTTT. Amino acids: CASSLGGGELFF.

The chain carries TRBV11-2 and TRBJ2-1, with 9 bases identical to TRBD2. The V and J ends lost 4 bases and 6 bases, in that order; junction bases with no gene match: 10. From germline, CDR1 is SGHAT and CDR2 FQNNGV. The CDR3 is made up of 16 amino acids. The CDR3 here is CASSSPLAGTANEQFF. The CDR3 DNA reads TGTGCCAGCAGCTCGCCTCTAGCGGGAACGGCCAATGAGCAGTTCTTC. Using reference TRBV11-2 and TRBJ2-1 for the parts outside the CDR3, the full variable domain is EAGVAQSPRYKIIEKRQSVAFWCNPISGHATLYWYQQILGQGPKLLIQFQNNGVVDDSQLPKDRFSAERLKGVDSTLKIQPAKLEDSAVYLCASSSPLAGTANEQFFGPGTRLTVL.